This T cell receptor (beta chain) was recovered during a study of response to subunit inactivated influenza vaccine. Broader study findings: Authors suggested seasonal influenza vaccinations each recruit few new T cells.

TCRdb processed the RT-PCR reads anew with MiXCR; each CDR3 protein has one entry. The repertoire holds a few hundred thousand distinct CDR3 sequences, with roughly 9.7% as singletons. This CDR3 contains 15 residues. CDR1 and CDR2 (germline): MNHNS, SASEGT. The V segment lost 10 bases and the J segment 7 bases; nucleotides outside the gene matches: 14. About this clonotype: Its antigen remains unidentified.

The source material was PBMCs from blood, sampled more than 35 days after vaccination. This TCR was recovered from a man aged 45-65 years who received an inactivated influenza vaccine. This rearrangement joins TRBV6-1 to TRBJ2-2, with TRBD2 matching over 8 bases. This CDR3 is CATVRIAGTVGELFF. In DNA form, the CDR3 reads TGTGCCACCGTCCGGATAGCGGGGACGGTCGGGGAGCTGTTTTTT.